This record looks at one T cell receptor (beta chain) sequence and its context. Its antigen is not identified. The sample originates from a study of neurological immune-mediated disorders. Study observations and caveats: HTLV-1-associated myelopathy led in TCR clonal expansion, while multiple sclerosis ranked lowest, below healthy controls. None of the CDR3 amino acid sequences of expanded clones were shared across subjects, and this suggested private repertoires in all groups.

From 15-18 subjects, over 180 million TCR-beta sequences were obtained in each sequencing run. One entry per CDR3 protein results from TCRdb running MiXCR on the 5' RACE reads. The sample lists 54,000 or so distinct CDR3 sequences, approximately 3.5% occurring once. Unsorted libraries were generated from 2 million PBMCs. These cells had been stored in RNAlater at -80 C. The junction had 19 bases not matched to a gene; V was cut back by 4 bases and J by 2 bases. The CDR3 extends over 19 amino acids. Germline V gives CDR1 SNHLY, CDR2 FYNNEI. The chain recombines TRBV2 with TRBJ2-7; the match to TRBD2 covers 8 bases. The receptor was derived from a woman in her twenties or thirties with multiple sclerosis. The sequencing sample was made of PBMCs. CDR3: CASSVEVGQPAGEAYEQYF. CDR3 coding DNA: TGTGCCAGCAGTGTAGAGGTCGGGCAGCCAGCGGGAGAGGCCTACGAGCAGTACTTC.